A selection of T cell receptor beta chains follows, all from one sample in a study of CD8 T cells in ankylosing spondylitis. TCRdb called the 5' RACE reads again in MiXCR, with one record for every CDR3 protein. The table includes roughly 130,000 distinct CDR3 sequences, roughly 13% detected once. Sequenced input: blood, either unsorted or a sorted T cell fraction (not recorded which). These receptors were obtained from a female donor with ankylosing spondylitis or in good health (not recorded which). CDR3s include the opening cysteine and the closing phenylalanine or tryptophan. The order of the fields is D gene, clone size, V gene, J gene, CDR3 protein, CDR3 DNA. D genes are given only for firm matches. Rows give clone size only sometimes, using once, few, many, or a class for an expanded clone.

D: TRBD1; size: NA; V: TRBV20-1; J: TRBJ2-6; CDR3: CSARGDSSGANVLTF; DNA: TGCAGTGCTAGGGGGGACAGCTCTGGGGCCAACGTCCTGACTTTC
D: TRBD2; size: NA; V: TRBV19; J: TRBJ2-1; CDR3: CASCPGGSSYNEQFF; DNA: TGTGCCAGTTGCCCGGGCGGGAGCTCCTACAATGAGCAGTTCTTC
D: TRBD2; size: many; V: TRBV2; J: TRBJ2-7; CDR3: CASSTIWASGVYEQYF; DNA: TGTGCCAGCAGTACGATTTGGGCTAGCGGGGTCTACGAGCAGTACTTC
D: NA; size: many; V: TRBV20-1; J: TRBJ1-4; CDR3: CSASALGGNEKLFF; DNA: TGCAGTGCTAGTGCTTTGGGGGGAAATGAAAAACTGTTTTTT
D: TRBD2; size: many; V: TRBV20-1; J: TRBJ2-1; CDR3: CSARERLAGPNEQFF; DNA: TGCAGTGCTAGAGAGCGGCTAGCGGGGCCCAATGAGCAGTTCTTC
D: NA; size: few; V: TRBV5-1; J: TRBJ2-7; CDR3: CASSLLSGHSYEQYF; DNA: TGCGCCAGCAGCTTGCTAAGCGGCCACTCCTACGAGCAGTACTTC
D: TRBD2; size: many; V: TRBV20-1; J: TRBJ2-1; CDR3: CSARVLAGGPSFEQFF; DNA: TGCAGTGCTAGAGTACTAGCGGGGGGGCCTAGTTTTGAGCAGTTCTTC
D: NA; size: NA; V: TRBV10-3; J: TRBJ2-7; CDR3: CGISGSSGSEQYF; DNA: TGTGGCATCAGTGGTTCGTCCGGGTCCGAGCAGTACTTC
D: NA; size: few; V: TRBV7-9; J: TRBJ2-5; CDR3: CASSYYNRDPQYF; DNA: TGTGCCAGCAGCTATTACAACCGGGATCCGCAGTACTTC
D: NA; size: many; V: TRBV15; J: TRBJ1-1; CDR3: CATSRVWRETEAFF; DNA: TGTGCCACCAGCAGAGTGTGGAGGGAGACTGAAGCTTTCTTT
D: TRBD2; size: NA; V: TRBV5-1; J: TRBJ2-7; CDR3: CASSLEGLVVHEQYF; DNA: TGCGCCAGCAGCCTGGAGGGACTAGTTGTCCACGAGCAGTACTTC
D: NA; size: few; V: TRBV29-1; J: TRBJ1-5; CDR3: CSVVGSGNQPQHF; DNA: TGCAGCGTTGTGGGAAGTGGCAATCAGCCCCAGCATTTT
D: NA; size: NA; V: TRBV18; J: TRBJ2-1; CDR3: CASSPPGLQFF; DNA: TGTGCCAGCTCACCGCCGGGCCTCCAGTTCTTC
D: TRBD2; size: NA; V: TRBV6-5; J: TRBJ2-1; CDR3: CATTSGGRGEQFF; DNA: TGTGCCACCACTTCGGGGGGGCGTGGTGAGCAGTTCTTC
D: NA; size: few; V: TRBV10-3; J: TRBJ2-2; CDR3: CAITGSGSGELFF; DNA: TGTGCCATCACAGGGTCAGGTTCCGGGGAGCTGTTTTTT
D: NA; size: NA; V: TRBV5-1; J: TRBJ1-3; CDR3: CASSPKPTESGNTIYF; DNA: TGCGCCAGCAGCCCTAAGCCAACAGAATCTGGAAACACCATATATTTT
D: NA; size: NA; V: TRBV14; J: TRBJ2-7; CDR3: CASSQEAGQLGQYF; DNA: TGTGCCAGCAGCCAGGAGGCCGGTCAATTGGGGCAGTACTTC
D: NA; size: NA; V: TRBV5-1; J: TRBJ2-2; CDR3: CASSLLDVGELFF; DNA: TGCGCCAGCAGCTTGCTAGACGTCGGGGAGCTGTTTTTT
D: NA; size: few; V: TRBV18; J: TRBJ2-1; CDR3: CASSKDLLNSNNEQFF; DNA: TGTGCCAGCTCAAAGGACCTCTTAAATTCAAACAATGAGCAGTTCTTC
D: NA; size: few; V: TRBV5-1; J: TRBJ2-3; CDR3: CASSFGQTDTQYF; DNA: TGCGCCAGCAGCTTCGGACAGACAGATACGCAGTATTTT
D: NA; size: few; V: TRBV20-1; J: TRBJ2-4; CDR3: CSARGPGLAKNIQYF; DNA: TGCAGTGCTAGAGGCCCGGGACTAGCCAAAAACATTCAGTACTTC
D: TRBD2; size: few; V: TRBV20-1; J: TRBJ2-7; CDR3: CSARGVRGASYEQYF; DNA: TGCAGTGCTAGAGGAGTGCGGGGGGCATCCTACGAGCAGTACTTC
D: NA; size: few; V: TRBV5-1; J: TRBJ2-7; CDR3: CASSLAERTYEQYF; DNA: TGCGCCAGCAGCTTGGCGGAGCGGACCTACGAGCAGTACTTC
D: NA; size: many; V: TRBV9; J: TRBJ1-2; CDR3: CASSVAGVGGYTF; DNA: TGTGCCAGCAGCGTAGCAGGGGTCGGGGGCTACACCTTC
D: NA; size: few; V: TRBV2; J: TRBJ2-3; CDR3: CATRTTWGSDTQYF; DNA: TGTGCCACCAGGACCACCTGGGGATCAGATACGCAGTATTTT
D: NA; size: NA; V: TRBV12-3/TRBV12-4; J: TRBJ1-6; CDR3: CASSLADRSFSPLHF; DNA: TGTGCCAGCAGTTTAGCGGATAGGTCCTTCTCACCCCTCCACTTT
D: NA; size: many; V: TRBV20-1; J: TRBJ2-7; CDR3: CSATNVVTLEQYF; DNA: TGCAGTGCTACCAACGTCGTGACCCTCGAGCAGTACTTC
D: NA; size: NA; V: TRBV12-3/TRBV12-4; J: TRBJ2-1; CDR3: CASSPGAGTYNGQFF; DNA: TGTGCCAGCAGCCCCGGGGCAGGGACCTACAATGGGCAGTTCTTC
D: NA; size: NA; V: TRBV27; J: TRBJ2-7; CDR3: CASLSTTGRREQYF; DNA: TGTGCCAGCTTGAGTACGACTGGGAGAAGGGAGCAGTACTTC
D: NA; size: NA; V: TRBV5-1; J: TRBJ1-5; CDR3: CASSLAPEEAQHF; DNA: TGCGCCAGCAGCTTGGCCCCAGAAGAAGCCCAGCATTTT
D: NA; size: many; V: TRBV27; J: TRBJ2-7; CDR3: CASSLSRVYEQYF; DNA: TGTGCCAGCAGTTTATCTCGGGTGTACGAGCAGTACTTC
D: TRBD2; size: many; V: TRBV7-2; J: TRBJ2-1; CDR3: CASSVAGEGYNEQFF; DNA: TGTGCCAGCAGCGTAGCGGGGGAAGGTTACAATGAGCAGTTCTTC
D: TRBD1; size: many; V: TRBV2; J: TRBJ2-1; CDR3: CASRPDRGHGEQFF; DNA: TGTGCCAGCAGGCCGGACAGGGGGCACGGTGAGCAGTTCTTC
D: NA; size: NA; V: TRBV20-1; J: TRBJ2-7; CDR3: CSAEQPRGYEQYF; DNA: TGCAGTGCGGAGCAGCCACGGGGCTACGAGCAGTACTTC
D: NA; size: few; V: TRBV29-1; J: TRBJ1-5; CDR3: CSVGASNQPQHF; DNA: TGCAGCGTTGGGGCTAGCAATCAGCCCCAGCATTTT
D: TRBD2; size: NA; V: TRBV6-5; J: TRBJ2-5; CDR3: CASSFTSGSGQETQYF; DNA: TGTGCCAGCAGTTTCACTAGCGGGAGTGGCCAAGAGACCCAGTACTTC
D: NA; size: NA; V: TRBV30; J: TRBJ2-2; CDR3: CAWSVMRGGGELFF; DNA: TGTGCCTGGAGTGTAATGAGGGGTGGGGGGGAGCTGTTTTTT
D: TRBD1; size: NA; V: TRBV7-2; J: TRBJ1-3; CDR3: CASSFTGGAGNTIYF; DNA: TGTGCCAGCAGCTTCACAGGGGGAGCTGGAAACACCATATATTTT
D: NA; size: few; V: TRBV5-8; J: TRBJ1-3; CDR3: CASSFDGTSGNTIYF; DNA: TGTGCCAGCAGCTTTGACGGAACTTCTGGAAACACCATATATTTT
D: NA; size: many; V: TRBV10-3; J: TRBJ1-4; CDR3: CAAGGGRGEKLFF; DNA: TGTGCCGCCGGCGGGGGCCGCGGTGAAAAACTGTTTTTT
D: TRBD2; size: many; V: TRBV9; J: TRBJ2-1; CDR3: CASSPGGPWDEQFF; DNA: TGTGCCAGCAGCCCGGGGGGGCCCTGGGATGAGCAGTTCTTC
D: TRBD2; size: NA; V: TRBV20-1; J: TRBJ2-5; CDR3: CSARDAGDPTETQYF; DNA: TGCAGTGCTAGAGATGCGGGGGACCCGACAGAGACCCAGTACTTC
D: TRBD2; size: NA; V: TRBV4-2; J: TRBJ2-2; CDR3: CASSRGLAGAANTGELFF; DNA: TGTGCCAGCAGCCGTGGACTAGCGGGAGCGGCGAACACCGGGGAGCTGTTTTTT
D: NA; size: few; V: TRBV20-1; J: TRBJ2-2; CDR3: CSSLIWGELFF; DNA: TGCAGTTCCCTCATATGGGGGGAGCTGTTTTTT
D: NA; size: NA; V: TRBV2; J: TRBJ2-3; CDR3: CASSEERRELASTDTQYF; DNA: TGTGCCAGCAGTGAAGAACGGAGGGAACTAGCTAGCACAGATACGCAGTATTTT
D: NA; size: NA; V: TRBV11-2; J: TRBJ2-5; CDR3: CASSLGIFGTGQETQYF; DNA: TGTGCCAGCAGCTTAGGAATATTCGGGACGGGGCAAGAGACCCAGTACTTC
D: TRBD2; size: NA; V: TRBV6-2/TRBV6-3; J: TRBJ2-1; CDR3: CASLGLARNEQFF; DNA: TGTGCCAGCCTTGGACTAGCGAGGAATGAGCAGTTCTTC
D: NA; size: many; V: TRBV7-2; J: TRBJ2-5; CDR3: CASSLDWIQETQYF; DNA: TGTGCCAGCAGCTTGGACTGGATTCAAGAGACCCAGTACTTC
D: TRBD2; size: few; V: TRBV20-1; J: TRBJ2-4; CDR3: CSARDSGRGAKNIQYF; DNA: TGCAGTGCTAGAGATAGCGGGAGAGGAGCCAAAAACATTCAGTACTTC
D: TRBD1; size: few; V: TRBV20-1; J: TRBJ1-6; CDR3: CSAHRDSGFGGSPLHF; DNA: TGCAGTGCTCACCGGGACAGTGGATTTGGCGGTTCACCCCTCCACTTT
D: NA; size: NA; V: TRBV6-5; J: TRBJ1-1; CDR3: CASSFFNMNTEAFF; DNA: TGTGCCAGCAGTTTCTTCAATATGAACACTGAAGCTTTCTTT
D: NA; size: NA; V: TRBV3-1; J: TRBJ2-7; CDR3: CASSQGRGLRGQYF; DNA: TGTGCCAGCAGCCAAGGGAGAGGGCTACGAGGGCAGTACTTC
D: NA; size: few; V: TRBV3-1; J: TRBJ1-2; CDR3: CASSQRSNYYGYTF; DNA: TGTGCCAGCAGCCAACGCAGTAACTACTATGGCTACACCTTC